These 23 T cell receptor beta chains originate from one sample sequenced in a study of tumor and adjacent non-tumor tissue in lung cancer. TCRbeta libraries were built with three rounds of nested PCR, modified from ARM-PCR. TCRdb reprocessed the multiplex PCR reads with MiXCR, giving one entry per CDR3 protein. The sample holds tens of thousands of distinct CDR3 sequences, around 67% seen once. RNA was extracted from bulk tissue without any cell sorting. Distant lung tissue was collected more than 3 cm away from the tumor edge. The sequenced sample consisted of distant non-tumor lung tissue. The receptors shown here come from a woman between 40 and 55 years old with non-small cell lung cancer.

The chain employs TRBV18 and TRBJ1-5; D might be TRBD1 (5 bases). The CDR3 runs to 19 residues. Trimming stripped 2 bases from V and 0 bases from J, with 20 bases between. Germline-derived CDR1 and CDR2 are KGHSH and LQKENI. The CDR3 region has the DNA TGTGCCAGCTCACCAACCGGGACCCAAGCACCTTATAGCAATCAGCCCCAGCATTTT. It is translated as CASSPTGTQAPYSNQPQHF.

To note about this clonotype: Here the CDR3 omits its conserved ending phenylalanine or tryptophan, so a read error is the likely source. The chain has TRBV29-1 and TRBJ2-3; the match to TRBD1 covers 8 bases. The CDR3 runs 14 residues. Germline loops: CDR1 SQVTM, CDR2 ANQGSEA. The CDR3 is CGVAGTGDTDTQYS. In DNA, the CDR3 is TGCGGCGTTGCCGGGACAGGAGACACAGATACGCAGTATTCT.

This clonotype was counted ten times or more. The chain joins TRBV12-3 or TRBV12-4 to TRBJ1-6; 8 positions agree with TRBD1. The V and J ends lost 5 bases and 2 bases, in that order; junction bases with no gene match: 5. The CDR3 has 16 amino acids. The CDR3 sequence is CASSRTGRAYNSPLHF. CDR3 DNA sequence: TGTGCCAGCAGTAGGACAGGGAGGGCCTATAATTCACCCCTCCACTTT.

This clonotype was observed a handful of times. Given a much more abundant clone one base away, this may be a read error. The chain uses TRBV5-6 and TRBJ2-7; unclear D gene. The CDR3 length is 12 residues. In germline, CDR1 is SGHDT, CDR2 YYEEEE. Trimming left V 1 base short and J 5 bases short, with 7 bases between. The CDR3 region is CASSLLNHEQYF. CDR3 bases: TGTGCCAGCAGCTTGTTAAACCACGAGCAGTACTTC.

About this clonotype itself: One junction end disagrees with the germline gene, perhaps due to a read error. The V and J genes are TRBV10-2 and TRBJ2-3, with unresolved D. Germline CDR1 WSHSY, CDR2 SAAADI. The CDR3 has 16 amino acids. The CDR3 DNA follows: TGTGCCAGCAGATTGACGCATAGAGGCCTCACAGATACGCAGTATTTT. This translates into CASRLTHRGLTDTQYF.

The V gene is TRBV20-1, the J gene TRBJ1-6; 7 positions agree with TRBD1. The germline V gene has CDR1 DFQATT and CDR2 SNEGSKA (reference sequence). Trimming at V came to 7 bases and at J to 7 bases, leaving 16 bases not matched to a gene. CDR3 length equals 16 residues. The CDR3, as DNA: TGCAGTGTTAGGGATATGACAGGGCCGGTGAATTCACCCCTCCACTTT. Translating gives CSVRDMTGPVNSPLHF.

Worth noting for this clonotype: Germline and junction disagree at one end, which may indicate a read error. This rearrangement joins TRBV12-3 or TRBV12-4 to TRBJ2-1, with 15 bases that match TRBD2. The CDR3 contains 17 residues. The CDR3 spells CASSGGTSGGKYNEQSF. CDR3 coding DNA: TGTGCCAGTAGTGGAGGGACTAGCGGGGGGAAATACAATGAGCAGTCCTTC.

The chain employs TRBV18 and TRBJ1-1; 8 positions agree with TRBD1. The germline V gene encodes CDR1 KGHSH and CDR2 LQKENI. The CDR3 is 14 residues long. With 3 bases clipped from V and 2 bases from J, the junction kept 2 bases outside the gene matches. CDR3 sequence reads: CASSPQGANTEAFF. CDR3 bases: TGTGCCAGCTCACCCCAGGGGGCAAACACTGAAGCTTTCTTT.

This clonotype was seen repeatedly, ten times or more. V usage is TRBV20-1 and J usage is TRBJ1-2; no firm D call. Trimming pared 3 bases from V and 5 bases from J, leaving 13 bases between. The CDR3 spans 13 residues. The V gene's germline CDR1 is DFQATT and CDR2 SNEGSKA (reference sequence). The CDR3 DNA is TGCAGTGCTAGTGGGATAAACCATTATGGCTACACCTTC. Protein: CSASGINHYGYTF.

This clonotype was picked up many times. The chain couples TRBV7-9 to TRBJ2-1; 9 positions agree with TRBD2. The CDR3 consists of 15 residues. Germline CDR1 and CDR2: SEHNR and FQNEAQ (reference sequence). V was pared by 6 bases and J by 0 bases, with 3 bases of the junction left unmatched. CDR3 in amino acids: CASSRSGSSYNEQFF. CDR3 bases: TGTGCCAGCAGTCGTAGCGGGAGCTCCTACAATGAGCAGTTCTTC.

In this sample, this clonotype turned up many times. This sequence joins TRBV7-9 and TRBJ2-7; 9 bases are shared with TRBD1. The CDR3 covers 14 residues. The ends lost 3 bases at V and 2 bases at J; junction bases unmatched: 2. Germline CDR1 reads SEHNR; CDR2 reads FQNEAQ (reference sequence). The DNA of the CDR3 is TGTGCCAGCAGCTTGACAGGGGGTACCTACGAGCAGTACTTC. Translated, it gives CASSLTGGTYEQYF.

Comment on this clonotype: Possible read error: a much larger clone is one base away. V is TRBV20-1 and J is TRBJ2-5; D is unclear. Germline CDR1 is DFQATT and CDR2 is SNEGSKA (reference sequence). The CDR3 runs 15 residues. V lost 0 bases to trimming and J lost 4 bases, with 15 bases between them. Here the CDR3 reads CSARDSGFTSETQYF. The CDR3 DNA reads TGCAGTGCTAGAGATAGTGGTTTCACGTCAGAGACCCAGTACTTC.

This clonotype was seen many times. The chain recombines TRBV10-2 with TRBJ2-3, with unresolved D. V lost 7 bases to trimming and J lost 0 bases, with 5 bases between them. This CDR3 comprises 12 residues. The germline CDR1 and CDR2 sequences are WSHSY and SAAADI. Written as DNA, the CDR3 is TGCGCCAGCACCCATAGCACAGATACGCAGTATTTT. Its translation is CASTHSTDTQYF.

Comments on this clonotype: This sequence may be a read error, since a much larger clone differs from it by one base. V and J are TRBV20-1 and TRBJ1-3, with TRBD1 identical over 8 bases. V gave up 6 bases and J gave up 12 bases; unmatched junction bases: 10. Germline CDR1 is DFQATT and CDR2 is SNEGSKA (reference sequence). This CDR3 comprises 12 residues. CDR3 nucleotides: TGCAGTGCCGCAGACAGGGGAGACAACATATATTTT. Residues: CSAADRGDNIYF.

With respect to this clonotype: The junction and the germline gene differ at one end; a read error may be behind it. This chain uses TRBV2 with TRBJ1-6; tentative D call: TRBD1 (5 bases). Germline CDR1 SNHLY, CDR2 FYNNEI. CDR3 size: 13 residues. The CDR3 here is CASNGADNSALNF. CDR3 nucleotides: TGTGCCAGCAATGGGGCCGATAATTCAGCCCTCAACTTT.

On this clonotype itself: Given the absence of the conserved phenylalanine or tryptophan at the CDR3 end, a read error is likely. This sequence joins TRBV6-6 and TRBJ1-1; D is undetermined. Germline CDR1 and CDR2: MNHNY and SVGAGI (reference sequence). The CDR3 contains 16 residues. The chain's CDR3 is CVSSYSPHRTDTEAFL. Here the CDR3 DNA reads TGTGTCAGCAGTTACTCCCCCCACCGAACGGACACTGAAGCTTTCTTA.

Points on this clonotype: This may stem from a read error, because a much larger clone lies one nucleotide away. The CDR3 DNA reads as TGTGCCAGCAACTTGGGACTAGCCTCAGATACGCAGTATTTT. Its protein is CASNLGLASDTQYF. The chain links TRBV5-6 to TRBJ2-3, with 9 bases fitting TRBD2. CDR3 length equals 14 residues. CDR1 and CDR2 (germline): SGHDT, YYEEEE.

This chain uses TRBV6-5 with TRBJ2-6; weak D call: TRBD1 (5 bases). In germline, CDR1 is MNHEY, CDR2 SVGAGI. This CDR3 has 16 amino acids. The germline V and J ends were trimmed by 0 bases and 1 base, with 7 bases remaining between them. This CDR3 reads CASSYSSGSGANVLTF. The DNA of the CDR3 is TGTGCCAGCAGTTACTCCTCAGGGTCTGGGGCCAACGTCCTGACTTTC.

In its sample, this clonotype is medium-sized. This sequence joins TRBV11-3 and TRBJ2-2, with D possibly being TRBD1 or TRBD2 (5 bases each). V lost 3 bases and J 3 bases, leaving 5 bases between the germline ends. Germline assignment: CDR1 SGHNT and CDR2 YENEEA. The CDR3 loop spans 13 amino acids. The CDR3 spells CASSLGDTGELFF. The CDR3 bases are TGTGCCAGCAGCTTGGGGGACACCGGGGAGCTGTTTTTT.

This chain uses TRBV20-1 with TRBJ1-6, with D uncertain. CDR1 is DFQATT and CDR2 is SNEGSKA in the germline V gene (reference sequence). The CDR3 covers 16 residues. V lost 0 bases, J lost 7 bases, and 16 bases lay in between. The CDR3 loop is CSARDMVGPVNSPLHF. CDR3 DNA: TGCAGTGCTAGAGATATGGTAGGGCCGGTGAATTCACCCCTCCACTTT.

The chain links TRBV11-2 to TRBJ2-5; D ambiguous. Germline assignment: CDR1 SGHAT and CDR2 FQNNGV. The V and J ends lost 5 bases and 2 bases respectively, with 18 bases between them. The CDR3 is made up of 16 amino acids. The CDR3 spells CASSHLRAAAQETQYF. CDR3 nucleotide sequence: TGTGCCAGCAGCCATCTGAGAGCAGCCGCACAAGAGACCCAGTACTTC.

Concerning this clonotype itself: At one end the junction does not follow the germline gene, possibly because of a read error. The chain is built from TRBV6-6 and TRBJ2-5; the match to TRBD2 covers 16 bases. This CDR3 region has 17 residues. Germline loops: CDR1 MNHNY, CDR2 SVGAGI (reference sequence). Here the CDR3 reads CASSYGGLAGGRKTQCF. The CDR3 DNA is TGTGCCAGCAGTTACGGGGGACTAGCGGGGGGGAGGAAGACCCAGTGCTTC.

The V gene is TRBV11-2, the J gene TRBJ2-2; no clear D gene. The CDR3 consists of 15 residues. The germline V gene encodes CDR1 SGHAT and CDR2 FQNNGV. The CDR3 region is CTGEHHPEPTGELFF. The CDR3 DNA is TGTACCGGCGAACACCACCCGGAACCCACCGGGGAGCTGTTTTTT.